The 18 T cell receptor beta chains listed next were all sequenced from one sample in a study of T cells in narcolepsy. Assay used: immunoSEQ multiplex PCR; TCRdb lists only in-frame clones, some missing. In the table there are some 32,000 clones, around 79% of which are singletons. The sample taken for sequencing was memory (CD45RA-) CD4+ T cells from blood. These receptors were collected from a human donor in good health.

The rearrangement links TRBV6-6 to TRBJ1-5, with D possibly TRBD1 on 6 matching bases. The CDR3 sequence is 16 residues long. Trimming stripped 0 bases from V and 6 bases from J, with 15 bases between. CDR1 and CDR2 from the germline V gene are MNHNY and SVGAGI (reference sequence). CDR3 residues: CASSYSPGVTTQPQHF. The CDR3 DNA reads as TGTGCCAGCAGTTACTCTCCAGGGGTAACTACTCAGCCCCAGCATTTT.

For this clone: This sample also contains other DNA sequences that code for the same CDR3. The chain has TRBV7-6 and TRBJ2-3, with 8 bases lining up with TRBD1. CDR3 length: 16 residues. V trimming: 9 bases; J trimming: 8 bases; junction bases outside the gene matches: 19. The V gene's germline CDR1 is SGHVS and CDR2 FNYEAQ. Here the CDR3 reads CASSPQDRVKIGTQYF. The CDR3 DNA sequence: TGTGCCAGTAGCCCTCAGGACAGGGTTAAGATTGGTACGCAGTATTTT.

The sample holds one count of this clone. The chain joins TRBV27 to TRBJ2-3; D is unresolved. The CDR3 length is 15 residues. The V gene lost 6 bases and the J gene lost 0 bases, with 13 bases spanning the gap. Looked up from germline, CDR1 is MNHEY and CDR2 is SMNVEV (reference sequence). CDR3 coding DNA: TGTGCCAGCAGGGAGTCCGGATATAGCACAGATACGCAGTATTTT. Its translation is CASRESGYSTDTQYF.

The V gene is TRBV5-5, the J gene TRBJ2-2, with 7 bases lining up with TRBD2. This CDR3 has 15 amino acids. Per the germline V gene, CDR1 is SGHKS and CDR2 is YYEKEE (reference sequence). V was pared by 0 bases and J by 5 bases, with 4 bases of the junction left unmatched. The CDR3 is CASSLGGGATGELFF. The CDR3 region has the DNA TGTGCCAGCAGCTTGGGCGGGGGAGCGACCGGGGAGCTGTTTTTT. Full variable domain (rest looked up from reference TRBV5-5 and TRBJ2-2): DAGVTQSPTHLIKTRGQQVTLRCSPISGHKSVSWYQQVLGQGPQFIFQYYEKEERGRGNFPDRFSARQFPNYSSELNVNALLLGDSALYLCASSLGGGATGELFFGEGSRLTVL.

V is TRBV5-6 and J is TRBJ1-4; unclear D gene. Per the germline V gene, CDR1 is SGHDT and CDR2 is YYEEEE. Trimming took 1 base from V and 5 from J, leaving 3 bases between them. This CDR3 region has 12 residues. CDR3 DNA: TGTGCCAGCAGCTTGAGCAATGAAAAACTGTTTTTT. Its translation: CASSLSNEKLFF.

The genes are TRBV6-5 and TRBJ1-2; D is ambiguous. The length of the CDR3 is 13 residues. V lost 4 bases and J 7 bases, leaving 13 bases between the germline ends. Germline-derived CDR1 and CDR2 are MNHEY and SVGAGI. CDR3 sequence: CASSFRDSRGYTF. Written as DNA, the CDR3 is TGTGCCAGCAGTTTCCGCGACTCTCGTGGCTACACCTTC.

The chain joins TRBV15 to TRBJ2-2; 7 positions match TRBD1. V lost 0 bases to trimming and J lost 0 bases; unmatched junction nucleotides: 1. The CDR3 runs 16 residues. In germline, CDR1 is LNHNV, CDR2 YYDKDF (reference sequence). The CDR3 sequence: CATSRETGSNTGELFF. The CDR3 bases are TGTGCCACCAGCAGAGAGACAGGGTCGAACACCGGGGAGCTGTTTTTT.

The chain has TRBV5-8 and TRBJ2-2; D remains unclear. The CDR3 totals 15 residues. Trimming took 0 bases from V and 0 from J, leaving 6 bases between them. Germline V gene data show CDR1 as SGHTS and CDR2 as YDEGEE. The CDR3 region is CASSLGQSNTGELFF. The CDR3, as DNA: TGTGCCAGCAGCTTGGGCCAGTCGAACACCGGGGAGCTGTTTTTT.

The DNA for the CDR3 is TGCGCCAGCAGTGTAAAGGTTGAGCAGTTCTTC. It encodes CASSVKVEQFF. The rearrangement joins TRBV10-2 to TRBJ2-7, with D hard to call. The DNA end lines up better with TRBJ2-1; the J call may be wrong. The germline V gene has CDR1 WSHSY and CDR2 SAAADI. The CDR3 sequence is 11 residues long.

V and J are TRBV6-1 and TRBJ2-1, with TRBD2 matching over 8 bases. Unmatched junction bases numbered 21, after V lost 3 bases and J lost 8 bases. Per the germline V gene, CDR1 is MNHNS and CDR2 is SASEGT. The CDR3 is 19 residues long. The CDR3 is CASSERSGLAGLFIHEQFF. The CDR3 region has the DNA TGTGCCAGCAGTGAGCGTAGTGGGTTAGCGGGATTGTTCATCCATGAGCAGTTCTTC.

Only a few counts were recorded for this clone. The chain links TRBV10-2 to TRBJ1-5; D might be TRBD1 (5 bases). Germline CDR1 is WSHSY and CDR2 is SAAADI. V shed 7 bases and J shed 7 bases, with 14 bases lying between them. This CDR3 is built from 13 residues. The CDR3 here is CASTGGGWQPQHF. The CDR3 nucleotides are TGCGCCAGCACAGGCGGGGGTTGGCAGCCCCAGCATTTT.

The genes are TRBV19 and TRBJ2-7; 8 bases match TRBD2. Germline loops: CDR1 LNHDA, CDR2 SQIVND (reference sequence). This CDR3 region has 13 residues. V lost 5 bases, J lost 7 bases, and 7 bases stayed unmatched. In DNA, the CDR3 is TGTGCCAGTAGTCCAGCGGGAGTGAGGGAGCAGTACTTC. It specifies CASSPAGVREQYF.

The rearrangement uses TRBV29-1 and TRBJ2-7, with D hard to call. The CDR3 is 14 residues long. The germline V and J ends were trimmed by 6 bases and 6 bases, with 21 bases remaining between them. Germline loops: CDR1 SQVTM, CDR2 ANQGSEA. The CDR3 loop reads CSVATGPQPLEQYF. The DNA for the CDR3 is TGCAGCGTGGCTACCGGCCCCCAACCCCTCGAGCAGTACTTC.

This chain uses TRBV27 with TRBJ2-7, with a possible D match to TRBD2 (6 bases). The V end lost 8 bases, the J end lost 3 bases, and 14 bases lay between the germline ends. The V gene's germline CDR1 is MNHEY and CDR2 SMNVEV (reference sequence). CDR3 size: 13 residues. The DNA of the CDR3 is TGTGCCAGCGGGGAGCGGGCCCGCTACGAGCAGTACTTC. This encodes CASGERARYEQYF.

The chain couples TRBV28 to TRBJ2-1, with D tentatively TRBD2 (5 bases). This CDR3 has 15 amino acids. Germline CDR1 is MDHEN and CDR2 is SYDVKM. Trimming pared 2 bases from V and 2 bases from J, leaving 10 bases between. The CDR3 spells CASSLGGPTYNEQFF. The CDR3 DNA reads as TGTGCCAGCAGTTTAGGCGGGCCCACCTACAATGAGCAGTTCTTC. The entire variable domain, with the rest obtained from reference TRBV28 and TRBJ2-1, is as follows: DVKVTQSSRYLVKRTGEKVFLECVQDMDHENMFWYRQDPGLGLRLIYFSYDVKMKEKGDIPEGYSVSREKKERFSLILESASTNQTSMYLCASSLGGPTYNEQFFGPGTRLTVL.

J is TRBJ1-1 and V is TRBV6-5; the D is unclear. CDR1 and CDR2 (germline): MNHEY, SVGAGI. The CDR3 is made up of 15 amino acids. The V end lost 6 bases, the J end lost 1 base, and 15 bases lay between the germline ends. The DNA of the CDR3 is TGTGCCAGCAGGGCCGGGCAAGGCGGGAACACTGAAGCTTTCTTT. This encodes CASRAGQGGNTEAFF.

This rearrangement joins TRBV7-9 to TRBJ2-3, with 7 bases aligning to TRBD1. The CDR3 is 15 amino acids. Germline-derived CDR1 and CDR2 are SEHNR and FQNEAQ (reference sequence). The J segment lost 0 bases and the V segment lost 8 bases, leaving 8 bases of the junction unmatched. DNA of the CDR3: TGTGCCAGCGGGTATGACAGGGAAAGCACAGATACGCAGTATTTT. It encodes CASGYDRESTDTQYF.

The CDR3 is CASSEATAYEQYF. In DNA form, the CDR3 reads TGTGCCAGCAGTGAGGCGACGGCTTACGAGCAGTACTTC. V usage is TRBV6-1 and J usage is TRBJ2-7; D ambiguous. The CDR3 loop spans 13 amino acids. Trimming removed 3 bases at V and 4 bases at J, with 10 bases between. Germline CDR1 and CDR2: MNHNS and SASEGT.